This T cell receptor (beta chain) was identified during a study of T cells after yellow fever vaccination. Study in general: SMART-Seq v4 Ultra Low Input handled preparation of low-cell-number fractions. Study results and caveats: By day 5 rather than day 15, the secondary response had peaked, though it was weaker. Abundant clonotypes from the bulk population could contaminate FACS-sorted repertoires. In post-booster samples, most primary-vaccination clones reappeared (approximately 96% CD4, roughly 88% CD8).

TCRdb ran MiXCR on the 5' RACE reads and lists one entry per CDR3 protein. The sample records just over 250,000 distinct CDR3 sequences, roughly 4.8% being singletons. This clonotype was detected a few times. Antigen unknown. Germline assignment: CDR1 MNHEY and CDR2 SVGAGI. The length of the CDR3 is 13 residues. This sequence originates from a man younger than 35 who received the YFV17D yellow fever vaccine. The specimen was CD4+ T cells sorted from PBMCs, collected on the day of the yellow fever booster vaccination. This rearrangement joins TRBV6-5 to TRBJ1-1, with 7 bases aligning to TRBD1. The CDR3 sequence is CVSRTGENTEAFF. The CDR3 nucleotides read TGTGTCTCACGTACAGGGGAGAACACTGAAGCTTTCTTT.